This TCR beta chain was documented in a study of Graves' ophthalmopathy and Graves' hyperthyroidism. This CDR3 spans 15 amino acids. Germline values: CDR1 SGHRS, CDR2 YFSETQ. J lost 4 bases, V lost 3 bases, and 6 bases had no gene match. Study findings and constraints: Sensitivity of approximately 70% and specificity of less than 85% were achieved by the model that predicted ophthalmopathy progression.

Details on this clonotype: Antigen specificity is unknown.

Scientists amplified the TCR beta CDR3 regions from RNA transcripts. Second-round multiplex PCR followed a first-round RT-PCR using HTBI primers. Each CDR3 protein is one row after TCRdb ran MiXCR on the multiplex PCR reads. The data contain 170,000 or so distinct CDR3 sequences, 39% of them seen just once; the ten biggest clones take up roughly 8.9%. The specimen was peripheral blood. The chain carries TRBV5-1 and TRBJ2-3; TRBD2 matches 9 bases. The origin of this receptor is a man aged 25 to 40 with Graves' ophthalmopathy. In DNA, the CDR3 is TGCGCCAGCAGCTCCTGGACTAGCGCATCAGATACGCAGTATTTT. Its protein product is CASSSWTSASDTQYF.